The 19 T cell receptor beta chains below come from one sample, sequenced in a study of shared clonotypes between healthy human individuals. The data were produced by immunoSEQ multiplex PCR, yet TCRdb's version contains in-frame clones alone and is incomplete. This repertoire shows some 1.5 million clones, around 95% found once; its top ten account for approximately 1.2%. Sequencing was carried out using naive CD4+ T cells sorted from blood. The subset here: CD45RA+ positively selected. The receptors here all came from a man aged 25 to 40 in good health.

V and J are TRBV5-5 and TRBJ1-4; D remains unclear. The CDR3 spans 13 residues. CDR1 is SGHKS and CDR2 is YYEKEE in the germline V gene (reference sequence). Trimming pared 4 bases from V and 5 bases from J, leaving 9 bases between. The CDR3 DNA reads TGTGCCAGCAGCCCCCGGGAGAATGAAAAACTGTTTTTT. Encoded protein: CASSPRENEKLFF.

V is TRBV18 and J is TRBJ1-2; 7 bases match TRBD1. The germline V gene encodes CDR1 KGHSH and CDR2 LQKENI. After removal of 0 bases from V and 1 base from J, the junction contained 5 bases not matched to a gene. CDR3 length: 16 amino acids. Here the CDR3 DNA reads TGTGCCAGCTCACCACCAAAACAGGGGATTAACTATGGCTACACCTTC. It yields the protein CASSPPKQGINYGYTF. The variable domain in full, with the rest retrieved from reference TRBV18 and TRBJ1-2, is NAGVMQNPRHLVRRRGQEARLRCSPMKGHSHVYWYRQLPEEGLKFMVYLQKENIIDESGMPKERFSAEFPKEGPSILRIQQVVRGDSAAYFCASSPPKQGINYGYTFGSGTRLTVV.

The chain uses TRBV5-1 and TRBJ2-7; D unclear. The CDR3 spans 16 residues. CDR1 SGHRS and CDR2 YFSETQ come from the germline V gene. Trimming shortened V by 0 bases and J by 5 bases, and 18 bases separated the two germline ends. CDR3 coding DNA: TGCGCCAGCAGCTTGGGAAGTGCCTTGGGATCCCACGAGCAGTACTTC. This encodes CASSLGSALGSHEQYF. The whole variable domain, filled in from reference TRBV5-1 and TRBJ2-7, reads KAGVTQTPRYLIKTRGQQVTLSCSPISGHRSVSWYQQTPGQGLQFLFEYFSETQRNKGNFPGRFSGRQFSNSRSEMNVSTLELGDSALYLCASSLGSALGSHEQYFGPGTRLTVT.

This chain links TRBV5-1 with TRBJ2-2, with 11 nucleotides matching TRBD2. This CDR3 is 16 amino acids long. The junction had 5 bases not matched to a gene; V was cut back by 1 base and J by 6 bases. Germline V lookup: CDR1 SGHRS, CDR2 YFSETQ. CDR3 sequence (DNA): TGCGCCAGCAGCTTGACTAGCGGGAGTCGTCCCGGGGAGCTGTTTTTT. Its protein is CASSLTSGSRPGELFF. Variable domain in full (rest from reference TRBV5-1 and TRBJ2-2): KAGVTQTPRYLIKTRGQQVTLSCSPISGHRSVSWYQQTPGQGLQFLFEYFSETQRNKGNFPGRFSGRQFSNSRSEMNVSTLELGDSALYLCASSLTSGSRPGELFFGEGSRLTVL.

The CDR3 is CASSVSGSSRDTQYF. The CDR3 DNA is TGTGCCAGCAGTGTTAGCGGGAGTTCCAGAGATACGCAGTATTTT. The chain joins TRBV28 to TRBJ2-3, with 9 positions matching TRBD2. Looked up from germline, CDR1 is MDHEN and CDR2 is SYDVKM. The CDR3 length is 15 residues. The V and J ends lost 5 bases and 5 bases, in that order; junction bases with no gene match: 8.

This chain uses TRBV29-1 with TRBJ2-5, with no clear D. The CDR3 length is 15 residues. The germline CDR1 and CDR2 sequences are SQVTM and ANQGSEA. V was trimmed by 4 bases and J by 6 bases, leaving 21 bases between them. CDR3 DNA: TGCAGCGTTGGCTGGGTGGTTACAAAGCCGCAGACCCAGTACTTC. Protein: CSVGWVVTKPQTQYF.

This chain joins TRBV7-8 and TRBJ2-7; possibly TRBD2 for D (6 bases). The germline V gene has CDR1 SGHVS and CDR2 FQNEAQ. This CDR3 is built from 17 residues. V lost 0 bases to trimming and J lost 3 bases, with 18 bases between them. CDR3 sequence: CASSLAASATTHYEQYF. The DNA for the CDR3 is TGTGCCAGCAGCTTAGCGGCTAGCGCAACGACCCACTACGAGCAGTACTTC. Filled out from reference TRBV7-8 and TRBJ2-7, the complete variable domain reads GAGVSQSPRYKVAKRGQDVALRCDPISGHVSLFWYQQALGQGPEFLTYFQNEAQLDKSGLPSDRFFAERPEGSVSTLKIQRTQQEDSAVYLCASSLAASATTHYEQYFGPGTRLTVT.

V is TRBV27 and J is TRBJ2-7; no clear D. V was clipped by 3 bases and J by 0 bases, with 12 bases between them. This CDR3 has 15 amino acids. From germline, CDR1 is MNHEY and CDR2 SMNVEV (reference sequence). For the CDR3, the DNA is TGTGCCAGCAGTTTCGGGCAGACCCTCTCCTACGAGCAGTACTTC. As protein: CASSFGQTLSYEQYF.

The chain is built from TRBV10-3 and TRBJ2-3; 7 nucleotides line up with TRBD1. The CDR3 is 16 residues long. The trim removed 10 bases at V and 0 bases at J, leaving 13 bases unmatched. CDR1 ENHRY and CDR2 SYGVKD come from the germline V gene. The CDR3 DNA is TGTGCCACCCTGCCAGGGGGTGTGTTTAGCACAGATACGCAGTATTTT. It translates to CATLPGGVFSTDTQYF.

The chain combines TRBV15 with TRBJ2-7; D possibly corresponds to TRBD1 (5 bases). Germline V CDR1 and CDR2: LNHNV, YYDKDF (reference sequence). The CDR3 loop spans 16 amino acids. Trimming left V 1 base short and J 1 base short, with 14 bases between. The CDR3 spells CATSRGTGRASYEQYF. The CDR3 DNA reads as TGTGCCACCAGCAGAGGGACGGGCAGGGCATCCTACGAGCAGTACTTC.

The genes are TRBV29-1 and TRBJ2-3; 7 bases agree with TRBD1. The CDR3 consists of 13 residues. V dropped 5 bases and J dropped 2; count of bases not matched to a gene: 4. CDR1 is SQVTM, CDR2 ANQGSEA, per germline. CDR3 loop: CSVRGRLTDTQYF. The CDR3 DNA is TGCAGCGTTAGGGGGCGTCTCACAGATACGCAGTATTTT.

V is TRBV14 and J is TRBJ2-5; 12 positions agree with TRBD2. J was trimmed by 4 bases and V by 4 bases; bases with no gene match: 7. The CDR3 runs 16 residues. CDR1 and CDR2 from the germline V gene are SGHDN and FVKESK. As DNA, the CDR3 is TGTGCCAGCAGCCGTACTCCGGGACTAGCGGGAGAGACCCAGTACTTC. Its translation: CASSRTPGLAGETQYF.

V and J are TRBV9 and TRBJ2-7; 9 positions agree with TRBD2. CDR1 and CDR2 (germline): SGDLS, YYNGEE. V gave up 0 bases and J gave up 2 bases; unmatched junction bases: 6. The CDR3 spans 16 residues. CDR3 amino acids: CASSVAPSGIAYEQYF. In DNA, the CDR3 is TGTGCCAGCAGCGTAGCCCCTAGCGGGATTGCCTACGAGCAGTACTTC.

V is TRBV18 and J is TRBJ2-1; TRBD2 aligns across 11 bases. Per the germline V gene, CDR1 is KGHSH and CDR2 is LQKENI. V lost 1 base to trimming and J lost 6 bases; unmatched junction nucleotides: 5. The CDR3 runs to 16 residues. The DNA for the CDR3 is TGTGCCAGCTCACCACTGCCCCTAGCGGGAGGCAATGAGCAGTTCTTC. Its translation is CASSPLPLAGGNEQFF.

The CDR3 DNA reads as TGTGCCAGCAGTTTAATGGGAATTCATAACAATCAGCCCCAGCATTTT. As protein: CASSLMGIHNNQPQHF. V gene TRBV27 combines with J gene TRBJ1-5; no firm D call. In germline, CDR1 is MNHEY, CDR2 SMNVEV (reference sequence). The length of the CDR3 is 16 residues. Trimming took 2 bases from V and 3 from J, leaving 14 bases between them.

The CDR3 sequence is CASSDQPSGANVLTF. The CDR3 bases are TGTGCCAGCAGTGACCAACCCTCTGGGGCCAACGTCCTGACTTTC. This rearrangement joins TRBV6-1 to TRBJ2-6; D is unresolved. This CDR3 is 15 amino acids long. V shed 3 bases and J shed 0 bases, with 6 bases lying between them. The germline CDR1 and CDR2 sequences are MNHNS and SASEGT.

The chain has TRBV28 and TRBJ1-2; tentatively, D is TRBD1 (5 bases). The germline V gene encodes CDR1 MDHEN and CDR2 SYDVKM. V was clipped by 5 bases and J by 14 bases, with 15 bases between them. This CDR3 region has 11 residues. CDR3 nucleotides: TGTGCCAGCAGTCCCGGGACCGCTAGTACCTTC. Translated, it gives CASSPGTASTF.

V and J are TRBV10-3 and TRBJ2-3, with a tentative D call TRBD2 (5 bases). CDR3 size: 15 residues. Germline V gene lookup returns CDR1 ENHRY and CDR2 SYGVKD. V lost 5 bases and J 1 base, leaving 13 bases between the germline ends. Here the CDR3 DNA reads TGTGCCATCAGTCTCCACCCCGGGGGCACAGATACGCAGTATTTT. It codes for CAISLHPGGTDTQYF.

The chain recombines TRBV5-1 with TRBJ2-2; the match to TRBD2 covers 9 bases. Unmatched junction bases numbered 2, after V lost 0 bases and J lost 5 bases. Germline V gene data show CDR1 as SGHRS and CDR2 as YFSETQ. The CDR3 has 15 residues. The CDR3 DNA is TGCGCCAGCAGCTTGGGAACTAGCGGGACCGGGGAGCTGTTTTTT. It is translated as CASSLGTSGTGELFF.